These 26 T cell receptor beta chains were sequenced from one sample in a study of blood T cell repertoires in COVID-19. Generated by immunoSEQ multiplex PCR, the TCRdb table keeps only in-frame clones and is missing some. Of over 200,000 clones listed, approximately 90% were seen once; the top ten hold approximately 9.5%. The specimen sequenced was PBMCs or T cells enriched from blood (not recorded which). The receptors were gathered from a man aged 40-50 years who had recovered from COVID-19.

V is TRBV5-1 and J is TRBJ2-7, with 9 bases lining up with TRBD1. The V and J ends lost 4 bases and 2 bases, in that order; junction bases with no gene match: 10. Germline V gives CDR1 SGHRS, CDR2 YFSETQ. CDR3 size: 16 residues. The CDR3 protein is CASSTKRGQGPYEQYF. CDR3 DNA: TGCGCCAGCAGCACCAAAAGGGGACAGGGTCCCTACGAGCAGTACTTC.

This chain links TRBV9 with TRBJ2-3; 9 bases are shared with TRBD2. Germline V CDR1 and CDR2: SGDLS, YYNGEE. J lost 4 bases, V lost 2 bases, and 5 bases had no gene match. This CDR3 spans 15 amino acids. This CDR3 is CASSVFSGSSDTQYF. The CDR3 DNA reads TGTGCCAGCAGCGTTTTTAGCGGGAGCTCAGATACGCAGTATTTT.

This CDR3 is CASSGQGARSLFF. The DNA for the CDR3 is TGTGCCAGCAGCGGACAGGGGGCGCGATCACTGTTTTTT. The chain carries TRBV9 and TRBJ1-4; TRBD1 matches at 10 bases. V trimming: 3 bases; J trimming: 13 bases; junction bases outside the gene matches: 6. The CDR3 runs 13 residues. CDR1 and CDR2 (germline): SGDLS, YYNGEE.

This clone was seen a handful of times. The V and J genes are TRBV13 and TRBJ1-2; 9 bases map to TRBD1. CDR1 and CDR2 from the germline V gene are PRHDT and FYEKMQ (reference sequence). There are 15 residues in the CDR3. Germline trimming cut 4 bases from V and 4 bases from J; bases unmatched to any gene: 7. The CDR3 here is CASSSGTGTGYGYTF. The CDR3 bases are TGTGCCAGCAGCTCCGGGACAGGGACGGGCTATGGCTACACCTTC.

This clone was observed a single time. V usage is TRBV25-1 and J usage is TRBJ1-3; D remains ambiguous. Trimming left V 2 bases short and J 4 bases short, with 12 bases between. This CDR3 region has 15 residues. Germline V CDR1 and CDR2: MGHDK, SYGVNS. The CDR3 bases are TGTGCCAGCAGTGAACTAGGGTCGGGGGGAAACACCATATATTTT. Encoded protein: CASSELGSGGNTIYF.

This chain joins TRBV5-4 and TRBJ2-1; D is perhaps TRBD1 (6 bases). The CDR3 extends over 15 amino acids. From germline, CDR1 is SGHNT and CDR2 YYREEE (reference sequence). With 0 bases removed from V and 6 bases from J, the gap between germline ends came to 13 bases. The chain's CDR3 is CASSLVQGTINEQFF. CDR3 DNA: TGTGCCAGCAGCTTGGTTCAGGGGACGATCAATGAGCAGTTCTTC.

The V call is TRBV2, the J call TRBJ1-4, with 10 bases fitting TRBD1. J was trimmed by 4 bases and V by 3 bases; bases with no gene match: 8. The CDR3 is 17 amino acids. Germline CDR1 SNHLY, CDR2 FYNNEI. Written as DNA, the CDR3 is TGTGCCAGCAGTGAGGGACAGGGGTGGGAATATAATGAAAAACTGTTTTTT. Amino acid sequence: CASSEGQGWEYNEKLFF.

The V gene is TRBV19, the J gene TRBJ1-6, with 7 bases identical to TRBD1. V gave up 3 bases and J gave up 8 bases; unmatched junction bases: 7. The CDR3 covers 15 residues. Germline V CDR1 and CDR2: LNHDA, SQIVND (reference sequence). The CDR3, as DNA: TGTGCCAGTAGTATGAAGGCAGGGGGTGATTCACCCCTCCACTTT. Its translation: CASSMKAGGDSPLHF.

Remarks on this clone: Other DNA sequences in the same sample also yield this CDR3. The chain employs TRBV7-3 and TRBJ1-2; D call uncertain. The CDR3 runs to 13 residues. The germline V gene encodes CDR1 SGHTA and CDR2 FQGTGA. V lost 2 bases and J 4 bases, leaving 8 bases between the germline ends. The CDR3: CASSLAGGYGYTF. Here the CDR3 DNA reads TGTGCCAGCAGCTTAGCGGGAGGCTATGGCTACACCTTC.

The chain is built from TRBV5-5 and TRBJ1-1; D unresolved. The CDR3 length is 18 residues. CDR1 is SGHKS and CDR2 is YYEKEE in the germline V gene (reference sequence). V shed 0 bases and J shed 7 bases, with 25 bases lying between them. CDR3 sequence reads: CASSLAYTTLLNTNEAFF. CDR3 coding DNA: TGTGCCAGCAGCTTGGCCTACACGACCCTACTAAACACCAATGAAGCTTTCTTT.

The chain combines TRBV7-3 with TRBJ2-3; perhaps TRBD1 as D (6 bases). The CDR3 length is 16 residues. In germline, CDR1 is SGHTA, CDR2 FQGTGA. V lost 2 bases, J lost 3 bases, and 15 bases lay in between. DNA of the CDR3: TGTGCCAGCAGCTTAGCCAGGGGCACCCCAACAGATACGCAGTATTTT. Translated, it gives CASSLARGTPTDTQYF.

V is TRBV4-1 and J is TRBJ2-2, with TRBD2 matching over 8 bases. From germline, CDR1 is MGHRA and CDR2 YSYEKL. This CDR3 spans 18 amino acids. V was pared by 1 base and J by 6 bases, with 13 bases of the junction left unmatched. The CDR3 sequence: CASSQVRLASFSAGELFF. CDR3 DNA: TGCGCCAGCAGCCAAGTGCGACTAGCGTCGTTCAGCGCCGGGGAGCTGTTTTTT.

V and J are TRBV27 and TRBJ2-3; 8 bases are a match to TRBD2. The CDR3 has 15 residues. CDR1 is MNHEY and CDR2 is SMNVEV in the germline V gene (reference sequence). V dropped 4 bases and J dropped 5; count of bases not matched to a gene: 8. CDR3 amino acids: CASSSTGTSGDTQYF. The DNA for the CDR3 is TGTGCCAGCAGTTCAACCGGGACTAGTGGAGATACGCAGTATTTT.

The rearrangement links TRBV7-2 to TRBJ1-1; TRBD1 matches at 11 bases. Germline assignment: CDR1 SGHTA and CDR2 FQGNSA. J was trimmed by 0 bases and V by 2 bases; bases with no gene match: 5. CDR3 size: 17 residues. CDR3 sequence (DNA): TGTGCCAGCAGCTTACCCGGGACAGGGGGTATGAACACTGAAGCTTTCTTT. Its protein product is CASSLPGTGGMNTEAFF.

J is TRBJ1-1 and V is TRBV5-1, with TRBD1 as a possible D gene (5 bases). Trimming took off 1 base at V and 1 base at J, with 11 bases between the two ends. The CDR3 spans 15 residues. Germline values: CDR1 SGHRS, CDR2 YFSETQ. The CDR3, as DNA: TGCGCCAGCAGCTTGTTAGGCCAGGGGAACACTGAAGCTTTCTTT. As protein: CASSLLGQGNTEAFF.

This chain connects TRBV18 to TRBJ2-7; TRBD1 is a possible D gene (6 bases). The CDR3 sequence is 13 residues long. Germline V gene sequence: CDR1 KGHSH, CDR2 LQKENI. V was clipped by 3 bases and J by 5 bases, with 11 bases between them. In DNA, the CDR3 is TGTGCCAGCTCACCGGACAGCCTCGACGAGCAGTACTTC. Residues: CASSPDSLDEQYF. The full variable domain, completed using reference TRBV18 and TRBJ2-7, is NAGVMQNPRHLVRRRGQEARLRCSPMKGHSHVYWYRQLPEEGLKFMVYLQKENIIDESGMPKERFSAEFPKEGPSILRIQQVVRGDSAAYFCASSPDSLDEQYFGPGTRLTVT.

The gene calls are TRBV7-9 and TRBJ1-4; D may be TRBD1 (6 bases). The ends were cut back, 6 bases at V and 2 bases at J, with 13 bases in the middle. Per germline, CDR1 SEHNR and CDR2 FQNEAQ (reference sequence). CDR3 length: 15 residues. CDR3 region: CASSHRVLTNEKLFF. CDR3 coding DNA: TGTGCCAGCAGTCACAGGGTATTGACTAATGAAAAACTGTTTTTT.

This clone has only a few counts. The CDR3: CASSLGGGMNTEAFF. The CDR3 DNA reads as TGTGCCAGCAGTCTCGGGGGGGGCATGAACACTGAAGCTTTCTTT. The chain carries TRBV6-5 and TRBJ1-1; maybe TRBD1 (6 bases). Germline CDR1 is MNHEY and CDR2 is SVGAGI. V was cut by 5 bases and J by 0 bases, with 13 bases left in between. This CDR3 contains 15 residues.

V usage is TRBV4-1 and J usage is TRBJ2-1; D is perhaps TRBD1 (6 bases). The germline V and J ends were trimmed by 6 bases and 5 bases, with 29 bases remaining between them. The CDR3 spans 19 residues. Per the germline V gene, CDR1 is MGHRA and CDR2 is YSYEKL. CDR3 sequence reads: CASRPFTEWDIRGDNEQFF. CDR3 bases: TGCGCCAGCAGACCCTTCACCGAGTGGGACATCCGAGGGGACAATGAGCAGTTCTTC.

This clone turned up a few times. The V call is TRBV30, the J call TRBJ2-2; no clear D. Germline loops: CDR1 GTSNPN, CDR2 SVGIG (reference sequence). The CDR3 totals 12 residues. The V end was cut by 4 bases, the J end by 3 bases, with 6 bases between. DNA of the CDR3: TGTGCCTGGAACGGGTACACCGGGGAGCTGTTTTTT. Its translation is CAWNGYTGELFF.

This chain uses TRBV5-1 with TRBJ1-3; the D is unclear. The germline gives CDR1 SGHRS, CDR2 YFSETQ. The CDR3 runs to 16 residues. Trimming took off 2 bases at V and 0 bases at J, with 12 bases between the two ends. The CDR3 region is CASSFSNSGSGNTIYF. The CDR3 region has the DNA TGCGCCAGCAGCTTTTCTAACTCCGGCTCTGGAAACACCATATATTTT.

The chain combines TRBV5-4 with TRBJ1-1; 7 bases agree with TRBD1. This CDR3 comprises 13 residues. The germline gives CDR1 SGHNT, CDR2 YYREEE (reference sequence). V lost 2 bases, J lost 7 bases, and 5 bases stayed unmatched. The CDR3 loop is CASSFRGKIEAFF. Written as DNA, the CDR3 is TGTGCCAGCAGCTTCAGGGGGAAGATTGAAGCTTTCTTT.

The V gene is TRBV5-8, the J gene TRBJ2-5; 11 nucleotides line up with TRBD1. Germline loops: CDR1 SGHTS, CDR2 YDEGEE. The CDR3 contains 17 residues. J was trimmed by 3 bases and V by 0 bases; bases with no gene match: 7. The CDR3 DNA reads TGTGCCAGCAGCTTGGGGTTCGGGACAGGGGGTGAAGAGACCCAGTACTTC. It yields the protein CASSLGFGTGGEETQYF.

The chain recombines TRBV29-1 with TRBJ1-5; D is uncertain. The ends were cut back, 4 bases at V and 1 base at J, with 8 bases in the middle. Per germline, CDR1 SQVTM and CDR2 ANQGSEA. CDR3 size: 13 residues. The CDR3 DNA is TGCAGCGTTGGTGACATCAGCAATCAGCCCCAGCATTTT. Protein product: CSVGDISNQPQHF.

The chain joins TRBV6-5 to TRBJ1-5; tentative D call: TRBD1 (5 bases). Germline values: CDR1 MNHEY, CDR2 SVGAGI. Trimming pared 2 bases from V and 2 bases from J, leaving 10 bases between. The CDR3 sequence is 15 residues long. The CDR3 DNA follows: TGTGCCAGCAGTTACAGCAGGGCTGGCAATCAGCCCCAGCATTTT. It translates to CASSYSRAGNQPQHF.

The chain uses TRBV6-5 and TRBJ1-2; possibly TRBD1 for D (5 bases). The V and J ends lost 2 bases and 8 bases respectively, with 15 bases between them. The CDR3 runs to 14 residues. Germline CDR1 and CDR2: MNHEY and SVGAGI. The CDR3 bases are TGTGCCAGCAGTTACGGCGGCGCAGGACACGGCTACACCTTC. Protein product: CASSYGGAGHGYTF.